This is a list of T cell receptor beta chains from one sample in a study of graft-versus-host responses after intestinal transplantation. The antigens of these receptors remain unknown. The method was immunoSEQ multiplex PCR; TCRdb's version includes in-frame clones alone and lacks a portion of them. The sample consists of roughly 77,000 clones, roughly 90% of them appearing once. The specimen was unstimulated CD8+ T cells sorted from spleen or lymph node cells, collected before intestinal transplant. The receptors were gathered from a human donor who received an intestinal transplant. Each CDR3 is given with its conserved first and last residue. D genes are given only for firm matches. Clone size is stated in some rows and not others, as once, few, many or a class when expanded.

TRBD1 . TRBJ1-2 TRBV9 CASSRDRVEGYTF TGTGCCAGCAGCCGGGACAGGGTGGAAGGCTACACCTTC
TRBD2 . TRBJ2-1 TRBV6-5 CASSYWGLANEQFF TGTGCCAGCAGTTACTGGGGACTAGCGAATGAGCAGTTCTTC
. . TRBJ1-1 TRBV19 CASSISPNTEAFF TGTGCCAGTAGTATTAGTCCTAACACTGAAGCTTTCTTT
. . TRBJ1-1 TRBV13 CASSRSPTGMTEAFF TGTGCCAGCAGCCGAAGCCCTACAGGGATGACTGAAGCTTTCTTT
TRBD1 once TRBJ2-7 TRBV27 CASSFTGQHYEQYF TGTGCCAGCAGTTTTACGGGACAGCACTACGAGCAGTACTTC
. . TRBJ1-5 TRBV19 CASSMAGFGQPQHF TGTGCCAGTAGTATGGCGGGGTTCGGGCAGCCCCAGCATTTT
TRBD2 once TRBJ2-1 TRBV11-3 CASSLHPPGLAGVNEQFF TGTGCCAGCAGCTTACACCCCCCGGGACTAGCGGGGGTGAATGAGCAGTTCTTC
. . TRBJ2-7 TRBV18 CASSYYAASYEQYF TGTGCCAGCTCATATTACGCGGCCTCCTACGAGCAGTACTTC
TRBD2 . TRBJ2-3 TRBV2 CASTPTSGGDTDTQYF TGTGCCAGCACCCCGACTAGCGGGGGGGACACAGATACGCAGTATTTT
. . TRBJ1-5 TRBV6-5 CASRMGLHSNQPQHF TGTGCCAGCAGGATGGGGCTGCATAGCAATCAGCCCCAGCATTTT
. few TRBJ2-1 TRBV7-9 CASSSLYNEQFF TGTGCCAGCAGCTCTTTATACAATGAGCAGTTCTTC
TRBD1 . TRBJ2-1 TRBV4-1 CASSLGQDYNEQFF TGCGCCAGCAGCCTTGGACAGGACTACAATGAGCAGTTCTTC
TRBD1 . TRBJ2-1 TRBV27 CASSLLGQGGSSYNEQFF TGTGCCAGCAGTTTATTAGGACAGGGGGGGAGCTCCTACAATGAGCAGTTCTTC
TRBD2 once TRBJ2-5 TRBV5-1 CASSLGRGGEETQYF TGCGCCAGCAGCTTGGGGCGGGGGGGAGAAGAGACCCAGTACTTC
. . TRBJ1-2 TRBV5-4 CASSLNQGHYGYTF TGTGCCAGCAGCTTAAATCAGGGCCACTATGGCTACACCTTC
TRBD2 . TRBJ2-5 TRBV9 CASSASGGQETQYF TGTGCCAGCAGCGCCTCCGGGGGGCAAGAGACCCAGTACTTC
. . TRBJ2-7 TRBV5-1 CASSLEPGTYEQYF TGCGCCAGCAGCTTGGAGCCAGGGACCTACGAGCAGTACTTC
TRBD1 . TRBJ1-6 TRBV6-5 CASSPGQGIGSPLHF TGTGCCAGCAGTCCGGGACAGGGAATTGGTTCACCCCTCCACTTT
. . TRBJ1-1 TRBV28 CASSRQTTTEAFF TGTGCCAGCAGTCGACAGACAACCACTGAAGCTTTCTTT
TRBD2 . TRBJ2-7 TRBV5-4 CASSLAASGTYEQYF TGTGCCAGCAGCTTGGCGGCTAGCGGGACCTACGAGCAGTACTTC
. once TRBJ2-7 TRBV27 CASSFGAGVAPYEQYF TGTGCCAGCAGTTTCGGGGCAGGGGTTGCACCCTACGAGCAGTACTTC
. . TRBJ1-1 TRBV14 CASSQDLRGTPSNTEAFF TGTGCCAGCAGCCAAGATCTTCGTGGGACACCGAGCAACACTGAAGCTTTCTTT
. . TRBJ1-1 TRBV27 CASSFRLTGWGPNTEAFF TGTGCCAGCAGTTTCCGTCTAACAGGTTGGGGCCCGAACACTGAAGCTTTCTTT
. . TRBJ1-5 TRBV5-1 CASSFRVKRRGSNQPQHF TGCGCCAGCAGCTTCAGGGTCAAAAGGAGGGGTAGCAATCAGCCCCAGCATTTT
TRBD1 . TRBJ2-1 TRBV7-6 CASSPGPRTGAAYNEQFF TGTGCCAGCAGCCCGGGCCCTAGAACAGGGGCAGCCTACAATGAGCAGTTCTTC
TRBD1 . TRBJ1-3 TRBV9 CASSSTGGSGNTIYF TGTGCCAGCAGCTCCACAGGGGGCTCTGGAAACACCATATATTTT
TRBD2 . TRBJ2-7 TRBV27 CASSPGTSGGNEQYF TGTGCCAGCAGTCCCGGGACTAGCGGGGGCAACGAGCAGTACTTC
. . TRBJ2-7 TRBV2 CASSGRGPPYF TGTGCCAGCAGTGGGCGGGGACCGCCGTACTTC
. . TRBJ2-1 TRBV27 CASSTSISYNEQFF TGTGCCAGCAGTACATCAATCTCCTACAATGAGCAGTTCTTC
. . TRBJ2-3 TRBV16 CASSQITMESTDTQYF TGTGCCAGCAGCCAAATAACGATGGAGTCCACAGATACGCAGTATTTT
. . TRBJ2-3 TRBV15 CATTPARFTDTQYF TGTGCCACCACCCCGGCGCGGTTCACAGATACGCAGTATTTT
. . TRBJ2-5 TRBV28 CASSLEGYQETQYF TGTGCCAGCAGTTTGGAGGGTTACCAAGAGACCCAGTACTTC
. . TRBJ1-2 TRBV7-8 CASSLLPREDYNYGYTF TGTGCCAGCAGCCTACTCCCCCGGGAGGATTATAACTATGGCTACACCTTC
. once TRBJ1-6 TRBV28 CASSSMTGYNSPLHF TGTGCCAGCAGTTCGATGACAGGCTATAATTCACCCCTCCACTTT
TRBD2 . TRBJ2-5 TRBV4-2 CASSQTLTSVPGETQYF TGTGCCAGCAGCCAGACCCTTACTAGCGTGCCAGGAGAGACCCAGTACTTC
. once TRBJ1-1 TRBV9 CASTSGAMNTEAFF TGTGCCAGCACCAGCGGGGCCATGAACACTGAAGCTTTCTTT
TRBD2 once TRBJ2-1 TRBV29-1 CSVEEKASGRDYNEQFF TGCAGCGTTGAAGAGAAGGCTAGCGGGAGGGACTACAATGAGCAGTTCTTC
TRBD2 . TRBJ2-3 TRBV9 CASSTQWKDVGTSGTDTQYF TGTGCCAGCAGCACCCAATGGAAGGATGTGGGGACTAGCGGCACAGATACGCAGTATTTT
. once TRBJ2-1 TRBV11-2 CASSFTAGNEQFF TGTGCCAGCAGCTTTACCGCGGGTAATGAGCAGTTCTTC
TRBD1 . TRBJ2-1 TRBV5-1 CASSYSGTGSYNEQFF TGCGCCAGCAGCTATTCCGGGACAGGGTCCTACAATGAGCAGTTCTTC
. . TRBJ2-7 TRBV23-1 CASQPRDTSYEQYF TGCGCCAGCCAACCTCGGGACACCTCCTACGAGCAGTACTTC
TRBD2 . TRBJ2-3 TRBV7-9 CASSPRAGGDTDTQYF TGTGCCAGCAGCCCCAGGGCGGGGGGAGACACAGATACGCAGTATTTT
. once TRBJ2-7 TRBV5-1 CASSSEEGEQYF TGCGCCAGCAGCTCGGAGGAGGGCGAGCAGTACTTC